This T cell receptor (beta chain) emerged from a study of blood T cell repertoires in COVID-19 (TCRdb year 2020). As for the study more broadly: Samples covering the acute and convalescent phases of COVID-19 were provided by collaborators in the United States, Italy and Spain. The material from the prospective study consisted of cDNA or gDNA derived from T cells, B-cell-depleted T cells, or PBMCs. Deeply sampled blood TCRbeta repertoires from subjects exposed to, actively infected with, or recovered from COVID-19 were included in the dataset. A freely available public database, intended as a resource for researchers studying the immune response to SARS-CoV-2, is where the repertoires were released. Samples came from the ongoing ImmuneRACE study (first 160 participants) plus 1,254 subjects from 6 global collaborators. The sample metadata nearly always contained a de-identified subject ID, COVID-19 status, age in years and sex. Where HLA class I and class II types were available, the types were taken from metadata supplied by the sample provider, not from assay-based typing. Paper-wide results and their limitations: Clinical and demographic metadata were provided uncurated, with the amount varying by source and participant.

In the prospective study, participants were roughly 18 to 95 years old, resided in 25 or so geographic areas of the United States, and were enrolled through a virtual design. In the prospective study, cohorts were assigned on the basis of participant-reported clinical history obtained from a screening survey and a study questionnaire. Each participant in the prospective study had whole blood, serum and a nasopharyngeal or oropharyngeal swab collected by mobile phlebotomists. Prospective study participants could optionally give additional blood draws and questionnaires over a 2-month period. Prospective study blood samples were shipped either frozen or at room temperature before DNA extraction. This clone turned up a few times. No cognate antigen has been identified for it. Base qualities are not provided; no much larger clone lies one nucleotide away. TCRbeta CDR3 regions were amplified from genomic DNA using the immunoSEQ Assay, a bias-controlled multiplex PCR. Turning to the authors' computational methods: The number of nucleated cells in each sample was estimated by amplification of reference gene primers within the assay. To quantify the absolute abundance of each unique TCRbeta CDR3 rearrangement, sequence reads were collapsed and filtered. For each sample, productive Simpson clonality was calculated by taking the square root of Simpson's diversity index across productive rearrangements. The clones in this table, taken by TCRdb from immuneACCESS, are in-frame only. Not every clone is retained; where verified, under half of the shortfall comes from an unresolved V gene, and the cause of the rest is unknown. V and J calls and clone size are given by that table; D and trimming were obtained from the DNA. The sample data list about 260,000 clones, and about 87% of these were observed just once. The ten largest make up roughly 3.9% of the sample.

V sheds 6 bases and J sheds 1 base, leaving 6 bases between their ends. The CDR3 covers 12 residues, taking in both the cysteine and the phenylalanine. Left in the record is the CDR3 DNA by itself, 36 bases read in frame from the first base. CDR1 and CDR2 were assigned from the germline V gene as LGHNA and YNFKEQ. The chain links TRBV4-2 with TRBJ1-1, with an unclear D gene assignment. Sequencing used PBMCs or T cells enriched from blood (not recorded which). The receptor's source is a woman under 40 with acute COVID-19. This receptor carries the CDR3 CASRSSNTEAFF. The DNA sequence reads TGTGCCAGCAGGAGTTCGAACACTGAAGCTTTCTTT.